These 25 T cell receptor beta chains originate from one sample sequenced in a study of regulatory T cells in long-lasting Graves disease. Time point denoted: newly diagnosed GD, antithyroid drugs for less than 3 months. The TCR library was made from RNA extracted from PBMCs. Arm-PCR with iRepertoire HTBI primers amplified the CDR3 regions for these TCR beta libraries. TCRdb fed the multiplex PCR reads into MiXCR, producing one record per CDR3 protein. The data contain roughly 560,000 distinct CDR3 sequences, around 12% of them singletons. The sample also formed part of further work on T cells in Graves' hyperthyroidism and ophthalmopathy.

Material: peripheral blood mononuclear cells (PBMCs), obtained at new diagnosis, from a patient treated with antithyroid drugs. The receptor set was obtained from a woman between 25 and 40 years old with Graves disease.

The table lists this clonotype with many counts. The rearrangement links TRBV7-2 to TRBJ1-2; possibly TRBD1 for D (6 bases). The CDR3 length is 15 residues. V was cut by 2 bases and J by 8 bases, with 18 bases left in between. CDR1 SGHTA and CDR2 FQGNSA come from the germline V gene. The CDR3, as DNA: TGTGCCAGCAGCTTATTCTTCGGGGGGCGCGGGGGCTACACCTTC. This sequence encodes CASSLFFGGRGGYTF.

This clonotype has ten or more counts. The chain uses TRBV30 and TRBJ2-1; D gene ambiguous. This CDR3 contains 15 residues. Deletions cut 5 bases from V and 0 bases from J, with 14 bases between. CDR1 GTSNPN and CDR2 SVGIG come from the germline V gene (reference sequence). CDR3 nucleotides: TGTGCCTGGGCTAAACCCTTAGGCTCCTACAATGAGCAGTTCTTC. It yields the protein CAWAKPLGSYNEQFF.

The table lists this clonotype with many counts. The J gene is TRBJ1-2, the V gene TRBV28, with D unresolved. This CDR3 contains 12 residues. Germline V lookup: CDR1 MDHEN, CDR2 SYDVKM. Trimming cost V 5 bases and J 8 bases, with 12 bases left between them. The CDR3 DNA reads as TGTGCCAGCAGTCCCCCGGTGGGAGGCTACACCTTC. Protein: CASSPPVGGYTF.

The table lists this clonotype with many counts. The rearrangement links TRBV27 to TRBJ2-2; D uncertain. V was clipped by 8 bases and J by 4 bases, with 11 bases between them. Germline V CDR1 and CDR2: MNHEY, SMNVEV (reference sequence). The CDR3 is 13 residues long. CDR3 in amino acids: CASGSGFTGELFF. For the CDR3, the DNA is TGTGCCAGCGGTTCTGGTTTCACCGGGGAGCTGTTTTTT.

The rearrangement joins TRBV6-1 to TRBJ2-1; 10 bases are a match to TRBD2. The V gene's germline CDR1 is MNHNS and CDR2 SASEGT. The V and J ends lost 6 bases and 12 bases, in that order; junction bases with no gene match: 11. This CDR3 has 14 residues. CDR3 residues: CASSQREREGTQFF. CDR3 sequence (DNA): TGTGCCAGCAGCCAGAGAGAGCGGGAGGGAACGCAGTTCTTC.

The V and J genes are TRBV9 and TRBJ1-2; D is perhaps TRBD1 (5 bases). Trimming removed 3 bases from V and 5 bases from J, with 11 bases in between. Germline-derived CDR1 and CDR2 are SGDLS and YYNGEE. The CDR3 is 13 amino acids. The CDR3 DNA reads TGTGCCAGCAGCGCCGGGACCGGTTATGGCTACACCTTC. This codes for CASSAGTGYGYTF. The variable domain in full, completed from reference TRBV9 and TRBJ1-2, reads DSGVTQTPKHLITATGQRVTLRCSPRSGDLSVYWYQQSLDQGLQFLIQYYNGEERAKGNILERFSAQQFPDLHSELNLSSLELGDSALYFCASSAGTGYGYTFGSGTRLTVV.

In its sample, this clonotype was seen many times. This chain uses TRBV12-3 or TRBV12-4 with TRBJ2-1; 7 bases align to TRBD1. The V and J ends lost 5 bases and 10 bases, in that order; junction bases with no gene match: 2. The CDR3 runs 11 residues. This CDR3 reads CASSTGQEQFF. The DNA for the CDR3 is TGTGCCAGCAGTACGGGACAGGAGCAGTTCTTC.

This clonotype was observed a few times. This sequence joins TRBV19 and TRBJ2-7, with D possibly TRBD1 on 5 matching bases. From germline, CDR1 is LNHDA and CDR2 SQIVND (reference sequence). Trimming left V 3 bases short and J 2 bases short, with 17 bases between. The length of the CDR3 is 16 residues. CDR3 protein: CASSIDLTALTYEQYF. For the CDR3, the DNA is TGTGCCAGTAGTATTGATCTGACAGCCCTCACCTACGAGCAGTACTTC.

At least ten counts were recorded for this clonotype. The chain joins TRBV2 to TRBJ1-2; 7 bases fit TRBD1. CDR1 and CDR2 from the germline V gene are SNHLY and FYNNEI. The CDR3 has 12 amino acids. J gave up 7 bases and V 6 bases, and 5 bases lay outside the gene matches. CDR3 nucleotides: TGTGCCAGCAGCCGACAGGGAGGTGGCTACACCTTC. Encoded protein: CASSRQGGGYTF.

This clonotype has ten or more counts. The CDR3, as DNA: TGTGCCAGCACAGCGGGAGGGAGCTCCTACGAGCAGTACTTC. Translating gives CASTAGGSSYEQYF. V and J are TRBV27 and TRBJ2-7; 10 bases agree with TRBD2. The CDR3 has 14 residues. Germline CDR1 reads MNHEY; CDR2 reads SMNVEV (reference sequence). The trim removed 7 bases at V and 0 bases at J, leaving 3 bases unmatched.

This clonotype was seen repeatedly, ten times or more. This chain links TRBV7-9 with TRBJ2-3; no reliable D call. This CDR3 comprises 16 residues. Trimming pared 3 bases from V and 2 bases from J, leaving 15 bases between. Per the germline V gene, CDR1 is SEHNR and CDR2 is FQNEAQ (reference sequence). The CDR3 spells CASSLESIYLTDTQYF. CDR3 nucleotide sequence: TGTGCCAGCAGCTTGGAGAGTATCTACCTCACAGATACGCAGTATTTT.

This clonotype has ten or more counts. The V gene is TRBV2, the J gene TRBJ2-7; 9 bases line up with TRBD1. The CDR3 has 14 amino acids. CDR1 SNHLY and CDR2 FYNNEI come from the germline V gene. Trimming at V came to 9 bases and at J to 1 base, leaving 7 bases not matched to a gene. This CDR3 is CASTGGRGSYEQYF. The DNA for the CDR3 is TGTGCCAGTACAGGGGGCAGGGGATCCTACGAGCAGTACTTC.

There are many counts of this clonotype. The chain combines TRBV10-3 with TRBJ2-7, with D possibly TRBD1 on 6 matching bases. The germline V gene encodes CDR1 ENHRY and CDR2 SYGVKD. This CDR3 is 12 amino acids long. V dropped 10 bases and J dropped 0 bases, with 10 bases sitting between them. The CDR3 sequence: CATAQGSYEQYF. In DNA, the CDR3 is TGTGCCACCGCACAGGGCTCCTACGAGCAGTACTTC.

This clonotype was recorded at least ten times. This chain links TRBV19 with TRBJ1-1; tentative D call: TRBD1 (5 bases). The CDR3 spans 12 residues. Germline lookup yields CDR1 LNHDA and CDR2 SQIVND (reference sequence). V was trimmed by 2 bases and J by 6 bases, leaving 7 bases between them. The CDR3 region is CASSIPGPEAFF. CDR3 bases: TGTGCCAGTAGTATACCGGGACCTGAAGCTTTCTTT.

The chain links TRBV29-1 to TRBJ2-2; a weak D match, TRBD2 (6 bases). The CDR3 is 13 residues long. Trimming cost V 5 bases and J 5 bases, with 12 bases left between them. Germline-derived CDR1 and CDR2 are SQVTM and ANQGSEA. The CDR3 protein is CSVRREVTGELFF. The CDR3 DNA follows: TGCAGCGTTCGGAGGGAGGTGACCGGGGAGCTGTTTTTT.

This clonotype was seen a handful of times. The chain links TRBV18 to TRBJ2-1; TRBD2 might be the D (6 bases). There are 15 residues in the CDR3. Looked up from germline, CDR1 is KGHSH and CDR2 is LQKENI. Deletions cut 4 bases from V and 3 bases from J, with 13 bases between. CDR3 nucleotide sequence: TGTGCCAGCTCACGACTGGACTACAGCTACAATGAGCAGTTCTTC. It translates to CASSRLDYSYNEQFF.

The chain carries TRBV5-1 and TRBJ2-4, with D perhaps TRBD1 or TRBD2 (6 bases each). The germline V gene has CDR1 SGHRS and CDR2 YFSETQ. V dropped 4 bases and J dropped 1 base, with 18 bases sitting between them. There are 17 residues in the CDR3. The CDR3 bases are TGCGCCAGCAGCCCTGGGGGGCCGAGGAGTGCCAAAAACATTCAGTACTTC. This encodes CASSPGGPRSAKNIQYF.

Many counts were recorded for this clonotype. The chain recombines TRBV7-8 with TRBJ1-5, with D hard to call. CDR1 is SGHVS and CDR2 is FQNEAQ in the germline V gene. CDR3 length: 14 amino acids. Trimming removed 5 bases at V and 5 bases at J, with 13 bases between. CDR3 region: CASSAPGPDQPQHF. The CDR3 DNA sequence: TGTGCCAGCAGCGCCCCTGGGCCTGATCAGCCCCAGCATTTT. Looking up the rest from reference TRBV7-8 and TRBJ1-5 gives the full variable domain: GAGVSQSPRYKVAKRGQDVALRCDPISGHVSLFWYQQALGQGPEFLTYFQNEAQLDKSGLPSDRFFAERPEGSVSTLKIQRTQQEDSAVYLCASSAPGPDQPQHFGDGTRLSIL.

This clonotype was found a few times. CDR3 nucleotides: TGCGCCAGTCGGCGGGACAGGGAGGGCGGGGAGCTGTTTTTT. Amino acid sequence: CASRRDREGGELFF. The rearrangement uses TRBV4-1 and TRBJ2-2, with 9 positions matching TRBD1. Germline CDR1 and CDR2: MGHRA and YSYEKL. J was trimmed by 7 bases and V by 9 bases; bases with no gene match: 9. The CDR3 spans 14 residues.

This clonotype was picked up many times. This sequence joins TRBV30 and TRBJ2-1; D remains unclear. Trimming pared 0 bases from V and 2 bases from J, leaving 5 bases between. CDR1 and CDR2 from the germline V gene are GTSNPN and SVGIG (reference sequence). The CDR3 covers 13 residues. This chain's CDR3 is CAWSVSPYNEQFF. CDR3 bases: TGTGCCTGGAGTGTATCCCCCTACAATGAGCAGTTCTTC. The whole variable domain, remainder taken from reference TRBV30 and TRBJ2-1, is SQTIHQWPATLVQPVGSPLSLECTVEGTSNPNLYWYRQAAGRGLQLLFYSVGIGQISSEVPQNLSASRPQDRQFILSSKKLLLSDSGFYLCAWSVSPYNEQFFGPGTRLTVL.

This clonotype turned up a few times. The chain uses TRBV2 and TRBJ2-1, with 8 positions matching TRBD2. The V segment lost 4 bases and the J segment 5 bases; nucleotides outside the gene matches: 4. The CDR3 sequence is 14 residues long. The germline CDR1 and CDR2 sequences are SNHLY and FYNNEI. DNA for the CDR3: TGTGCCAGCAGTGGCGATAGCGGGGACAATGAGCAGTTCTTC. Its protein product is CASSGDSGDNEQFF. The full variable domain, with the rest looked up from reference TRBV2 and TRBJ2-1, is EPEVTQTPSHQVTQMGQEVILRCVPISNHLYFYWYRQILGQKVEFLVSFYNNEISEKSEIFDDQFSVERPDGSNFTLKIRSTKLEDSAMYFCASSGDSGDNEQFFGPGTRLTVL.

This clonotype appeared many times. J is TRBJ1-1 and V is TRBV11-1; no definite D call. V dropped 5 bases and J dropped 3 bases, with 16 bases sitting between them. CDR1 is SGHAT, CDR2 FQDESV, per germline (reference sequence). CDR3 length: 15 amino acids. CDR3 DNA: TGTGCCAGCAGCGCGACTAGGGAAATCGACACTGAAGCTTTCTTT. Its protein is CASSATREIDTEAFF.

This rearrangement joins TRBV6-5 to TRBJ2-1; 7 bases map to TRBD2. J lost 8 bases, V lost 2 bases, and 21 bases had no gene match. The germline CDR1 and CDR2 sequences are MNHEY and SVGAGI. The CDR3 runs to 19 residues. The CDR3 bases are TGTGCCAGCAGTTACGGCCCCACCTCTGTCCGCGGGGGTGGCGATGAGCAGTTCTTC. Amino acids: CASSYGPTSVRGGGDEQFF.

The V gene is TRBV19, the J gene TRBJ2-7; a weak D match, TRBD1 (5 bases). The V end was cut by 0 bases, the J end by 1 base, with 10 bases between. The CDR3 is 15 residues long. Germline V gene sequence: CDR1 LNHDA, CDR2 SQIVND (reference sequence). CDR3 coding DNA: TGTGCCAGTAGTATAGATCTTGGGGCATCCTACGAGCAGTACTTC. It yields the protein CASSIDLGASYEQYF.

This clonotype was seen ten or more times. The chain recombines TRBV2 with TRBJ1-4; D call uncertain. The CDR3 length is 17 residues. CDR1 SNHLY and CDR2 FYNNEI come from the germline V gene. Trimming took 5 bases from V and 0 from J, leaving 16 bases between them. CDR3 sequence (DNA): TGTGCCAGCAGTACCCTTGCAGTGGGAGCAACTAATGAAAAACTGTTTTTT. Its translation is CASSTLAVGATNEKLFF.